Listed here are 9 T cell receptor beta chains from one sample, sequenced in a study of PD-1 blockade in classical Hodgkin lymphoma. Each patient experienced a relapse that followed autologous stem cell transplantation, and brentuximab vedotin exposure varied. Method: immunoSEQ multiplex PCR; TCRdb's copy keeps in-frame clones and lacks some. The sample records 60,000 or so clones, roughly 90% being singletons. Sequenced material: peripheral blood mononuclear cells (PBMCs), taken at baseline. These receptors came from a human donor with classical Hodgkin lymphoma.

The CDR3: CASPPRQGNYGYTF. The CDR3 coding sequence is TGTGCCAGCCCCCCGCGGCAGGGTAACTATGGCTACACCTTC. The genes are TRBV2 and TRBJ1-2, with a possible D match to TRBD1 (5 bases). This CDR3 is 14 amino acids long. Per the germline V gene, CDR1 is SNHLY and CDR2 is FYNNEI. With 8 bases removed from V and 1 base from J, the gap between germline ends came to 14 bases.

The chain recombines TRBV4-1 with TRBJ2-1; D is possibly TRBD1 or TRBD2 (5 bases each). The length of the CDR3 is 16 residues. Germline V lookup: CDR1 MGHRA, CDR2 YSYEKL. Trimming removed 5 bases at V and 0 bases at J, with 14 bases between. As DNA, the CDR3 is TGCGCCAGCAGCTACGGGACCGACAGCTCCTACAATGAGCAGTTCTTC. Its translation: CASSYGTDSSYNEQFF.

The rearrangement joins TRBV27 to TRBJ1-6; D is unclear. V was pared by 0 bases and J by 8 bases, with 14 bases between. Germline V gene lookup returns CDR1 MNHEY and CDR2 SMNVEV (reference sequence). CDR3 length: 16 amino acids. CDR3 amino acids: CASSLSVQGLHSPLHF. The DNA of the CDR3 is TGTGCCAGCAGTTTATCGGTCCAAGGGTTACATTCACCCCTCCACTTT.

The J gene is TRBJ2-2, the V gene TRBV7-9; 11 nucleotides line up with TRBD1. This CDR3 has 17 residues. Germline CDR1 reads SEHNR; CDR2 reads FQNEAQ (reference sequence). The trim removed 7 bases at V and 0 bases at J, leaving 7 bases unmatched. CDR3 protein: CASTSGQGGPNTGELFF. For the CDR3, the DNA is TGTGCCAGCACCTCGGGACAGGGGGGGCCGAACACCGGGGAGCTGTTTTTT.

The chain carries TRBV11-2 and TRBJ2-5; D not certain. The J call may be wrong; the DNA end is better matched by TRBJ2-7. This CDR3 is 13 amino acids long. CDR1 SGHAT and CDR2 FQNNGV come from the germline V gene. The CDR3 nucleotides read TGTGCCAGCAGCCTTAGCCCTTTCTACGAGCAGTACTTC. Amino acid sequence: CASSLSPFYEQYF.

V gene TRBV6-4 combines with J gene TRBJ2-7; 14 bases are a match to TRBD2. Trimming at V came to 9 bases and at J to 0 bases, leaving 13 bases not matched to a gene. The germline gives CDR1 MRHNA, CDR2 SNTAGT. The CDR3 contains 18 residues. In DNA form, the CDR3 reads TGTGCCAGGACAGTTGTGACTAGCGGGAGGGGTAGCTCCTACGAGCAGTACTTC. It is translated as CARTVVTSGRGSSYEQYF.

This rearrangement joins TRBV4-1 to TRBJ1-1; TRBD1 agrees at 7 bases. CDR1 and CDR2 (germline): MGHRA, YSYEKL. CDR3 size: 15 residues. V lost 0 bases to trimming and J lost 7 bases; unmatched junction nucleotides: 8. CDR3 sequence: CASSQDPGGTFEAFF. The CDR3 region has the DNA TGCGCCAGCAGCCAAGATCCAGGGGGGACATTTGAAGCTTTCTTT.

J is TRBJ1-3 and V is TRBV30; tentative D call: TRBD1 (5 bases). Deletions cut 2 bases from V and 1 base from J, with 6 bases between. The CDR3 is made up of 13 amino acids. Germline values: CDR1 GTSNPN, CDR2 SVGIG (reference sequence). CDR3 sequence (DNA): TGTGCCTGGAGTAAGGGGTCTGGAAACACCATATATTTT. Protein sequence: CAWSKGSGNTIYF.

This clone was observed once. The chain uses TRBV7-3 and TRBJ2-1; possible D gene TRBD1, 6 bases. The germline CDR1 and CDR2 sequences are SGHTA and FQGTGA. The V and J ends lost 2 bases and 0 bases respectively, with 8 bases between them. CDR3 size: 15 residues. The CDR3 DNA reads as TGTGCCAGCAGCTTACTAGGGGGCTCCTACAATGAGCAGTTCTTC. It yields the protein CASSLLGGSYNEQFF. The full variable domain, in which reference TRBV7-3 and TRBJ2-1 provide the parts outside the CDR3, is GAGVSQTPSNKVTEKGKYVELRCDPISGHTALYWYRQSLGQGPEFLIYFQGTGAADDSGLPNDRFFAVRPEGSVSTLKIQRTERGDSAVYLCASSLLGGSYNEQFFGPGTRLTVL.